These 20 T cell receptor beta chains share one sample of origin, sequenced in a study of shared clonotypes between healthy human individuals. This table comes from immunoSEQ multiplex PCR, and its TCRdb copy is limited to in-frame clones, with some not included. This table holds roughly 490,000 clones, around three quarters found once. Sequenced: PBMCs. The source is a woman between 40 and 55 years old in good health. Some clones in this sample may be carry-over from other donors' samples.

This chain uses TRBV2 with TRBJ1-1; D is uncertain. The germline gives CDR1 SNHLY, CDR2 FYNNEI. V lost 8 bases to trimming and J lost 1 base, with 11 bases between them. There are 13 residues in the CDR3. The CDR3 bases are TGTGCCAGCGAGGTGGGGAGGAACACTGAAGCTTTCTTT. Protein product: CASEVGRNTEAFF.

This clone was seen only once. The chain carries TRBV7-9 and TRBJ2-1; 9 bases map to TRBD2. CDR1 and CDR2 (germline): SEHNR, FQNEAQ (reference sequence). The CDR3 spans 16 residues. Trimming at V came to 4 bases and at J to 12 bases, leaving 16 bases not matched to a gene. CDR3 coding DNA: TGTGCCAGCAGCTGGCATAGCGGGAGCGGGGGATGGGGGCAGTTCTTC. It translates to CASSWHSGSGGWGQFF.

V and J are TRBV2 and TRBJ2-3; D possibly corresponds to TRBD2 (6 bases). The CDR3 spans 14 residues. Germline CDR1 and CDR2: SNHLY and FYNNEI. V lost 2 bases, J lost 4 bases, and 10 bases lay in between. The CDR3 region has the DNA TGTGCCAGCAGTGAACAGGGAGGCCCAGATACGCAGTATTTT. Translated, it gives CASSEQGGPDTQYF. Complete variable domain (other parts from reference TRBV2 and TRBJ2-3): EPEVTQTPSHQVTQMGQEVILRCVPISNHLYFYWYRQILGQKVEFLVSFYNNEISEKSEIFDDQFSVERPDGSNFTLKIRSTKLEDSAMYFCASSEQGGPDTQYFGPGTRLTVL.

The chain recombines TRBV7-9 with TRBJ2-2; D unclear. This CDR3 is built from 13 residues. V was clipped by 5 bases and J by 7 bases, with 11 bases between them. CDR1 is SEHNR, CDR2 FQNEAQ, per germline (reference sequence). Here the CDR3 reads CASSPNVVGELFF. CDR3 nucleotides: TGTGCCAGCAGCCCCAATGTGGTCGGGGAGCTGTTTTTT.

This clone has just one count. The rearrangement joins TRBV10-3 to TRBJ1-2; D uncertain. Per the germline V gene, CDR1 is ENHRY and CDR2 is SYGVKD. Trimming took 0 bases from V and 7 from J, leaving 12 bases between them. The CDR3 is made up of 14 amino acids. The CDR3 sequence: CAISESPTTSGYTF. The CDR3 nucleotides are TGTGCCATCAGTGAGTCGCCGACTACAAGTGGCTACACCTTC.

The sample holds one count of this clone. This rearrangement joins TRBV7-9 to TRBJ1-4; D is perhaps TRBD1 (6 bases). From germline, CDR1 is SEHNR and CDR2 FQNEAQ (reference sequence). The CDR3 sequence is 13 residues long. The V end was cut by 6 bases, the J end by 8 bases, with 13 bases between. CDR3 amino acids: CASSYVTGEKLFF. CDR3 in DNA: TGTGCCAGCAGTTATGTAACAGGGGAAAAACTGTTTTTT.

This clone was detected ten times or more. J is TRBJ2-3 and V is TRBV2, with 10 bases fitting TRBD2. Losses at the gene ends were 10 bases for V and 3 bases for J; bases not matched to a gene: 10. The CDR3 consists of 15 residues. Germline CDR1 and CDR2: SNHLY and FYNNEI. CDR3 in amino acids: CATSRASGSTDTQYF. DNA for the CDR3: TGTGCCACCTCGAGAGCTAGCGGGAGTACAGATACGCAGTATTTT. Filled out from reference TRBV2 and TRBJ2-3, the complete variable domain reads EPEVTQTPSHQVTQMGQEVILRCVPISNHLYFYWYRQILGQKVEFLVSFYNNEISEKSEIFDDQFSVERPDGSNFTLKIRSTKLEDSAMYFCATSRASGSTDTQYFGPGTRLTVL.

This chain links TRBV18 with TRBJ2-1; 10 nucleotides agree with TRBD1. The germline CDR1 and CDR2 sequences are KGHSH and LQKENI. CDR3 length: 15 residues. Unmatched junction bases numbered 5, after V lost 3 bases and J lost 6 bases. The CDR3: CASSPRQGAINEQFF. In DNA form, the CDR3 reads TGTGCCAGCTCACCGAGACAGGGGGCTATCAATGAGCAGTTCTTC.

This clone came up once. The rearrangement joins TRBV7-2 to TRBJ2-2; 7 bases line up with TRBD2. Germline CDR1 SGHTA, CDR2 FQGNSA. The CDR3 consists of 14 residues. With V trimmed by 5 bases and J by 5 bases, 5 bases remained unmatched. The CDR3 protein is CASSPWTRTGELFF. The CDR3 coding sequence is TGTGCCAGCAGCCCTTGGACTAGGACCGGGGAGCTGTTTTTT.

In this sample, this clone turned up once. This sequence joins TRBV6-1 and TRBJ2-2; 8 bases agree with TRBD2. Unmatched junction bases numbered 6, after V lost 3 bases and J lost 0 bases. This CDR3 is 17 amino acids long. The germline gives CDR1 MNHNS, CDR2 SASEGT. CDR3 protein: CASSDPREASNTGELFF. The DNA for the CDR3 is TGTGCCAGCAGTGATCCGCGGGAGGCCTCGAACACCGGGGAGCTGTTTTTT.

This sequence joins TRBV30 and TRBJ2-7; D is unresolved. V lost 0 bases and J 6 bases, leaving 12 bases between the germline ends. CDR1 and CDR2 from the germline V gene are GTSNPN and SVGIG (reference sequence). The CDR3 runs to 13 residues. The CDR3 DNA sequence: TGTGCCTGGAGTGTACCCCCACGTCCCGAGCAGTACTTC. Amino acids: CAWSVPPRPEQYF.

The chain is built from TRBV11-3 and TRBJ2-1, with D uncertain. The CDR3 length is 13 residues. Germline lookup yields CDR1 SGHNT and CDR2 YENEEA. The V end was cut by 1 base, the J end by 9 bases, with 10 bases between. Here the CDR3 DNA reads TGTGCCAGCAGCTTAGCTGGTGTGGGTGAGCAGTTCTTC. This gives the protein CASSLAGVGEQFF. The variable domain in full, completed from reference TRBV11-3 and TRBJ2-1, reads EAGVVQSPRYKIIEKKQPVAFWCNPISGHNTLYWYLQNLGQGPELLIRYENEEAVDDSQLPKDRFSAERLKGVDSTLKIQPAELGDSAVYLCASSLAGVGEQFFGPGTRLTVL.

J is TRBJ2-5 and V is TRBV29-1; tentatively, D is TRBD2 (5 bases). Per germline, CDR1 SQVTM and CDR2 ANQGSEA. Trimming stripped 1 base from V and 14 bases from J, with 11 bases between. This CDR3 contains 10 residues. CDR3 nucleotides: TGCAGCGTTGAAGCTAGAGGACTCTACTTC. This translates into CSVEARGLYF.

The V and J genes are TRBV7-6 and TRBJ2-7; no clear D. Germline assignment: CDR1 SGHVS and CDR2 FNYEAQ. This CDR3 has 13 residues. The V end lost 7 bases, the J end lost 6 bases, and 16 bases lay between the germline ends. The CDR3 DNA reads as TGTGCCAGCACCAGGACCGTGGACGGCGAGCAGTACTTC. Its protein is CASTRTVDGEQYF.

With regard to this clone: The sample contains more than one DNA sequence encoding this CDR3. The V and J genes are TRBV5-1 and TRBJ1-1, with a possible D match to TRBD1 (6 bases). CDR3 size: 14 residues. The V gene's germline CDR1 is SGHRS and CDR2 YFSETQ. V was cut by 5 bases and J by 2 bases, with 13 bases left in between. The CDR3 DNA reads TGCGCCAGCAGTTCCGGACAGACAAACACTGAAGCTTTCTTT. Its translation is CASSSGQTNTEAFF.

This clone was detected only once. This rearrangement joins TRBV11-1 to TRBJ2-1, with 8 bases lining up with TRBD2. This CDR3 is built from 15 residues. Germline CDR1 reads SGHAT; CDR2 reads FQDESV (reference sequence). V lost 1 base and J lost 1; bases outside the gene matches: 0. CDR3 sequence: CASSLGLASYNEQFF. CDR3 DNA: TGTGCCAGCAGCTTAGGACTAGCGTCCTACAATGAGCAGTTCTTC.

This chain uses TRBV29-1 with TRBJ2-7; D is perhaps TRBD1 (5 bases). CDR3 length: 13 amino acids. Germline lookup yields CDR1 SQVTM and CDR2 ANQGSEA. Trimming pared 5 bases from V and 3 bases from J, leaving 14 bases between. The CDR3: CSVTDSTLYEQYF. The CDR3 DNA is TGCAGCGTTACCGACAGTACTCTCTACGAGCAGTACTTC.

The rearrangement links TRBV28 to TRBJ2-7, with 11 bases identical to TRBD2. Unmatched junction bases numbered 6, after V lost 5 bases and J lost 3 bases. From germline, CDR1 is MDHEN and CDR2 SYDVKM. The CDR3 totals 15 residues. CDR3: CASSPRLAGSYEQYF. CDR3 sequence (DNA): TGTGCCAGCAGTCCAAGACTAGCGGGGAGCTACGAGCAGTACTTC.

The chain recombines TRBV7-8 with TRBJ2-2; 11 bases match TRBD2. V dropped 5 bases and J dropped 0; count of bases not matched to a gene: 2. The V gene's germline CDR1 is SGHVS and CDR2 FQNEAQ. The CDR3 has 16 amino acids. In DNA form, the CDR3 reads TGTGCCAGCAGCGTTAGCGGGAGGGCGAACACCGGGGAGCTGTTTTTT. Residues: CASSVSGRANTGELFF.

This clone appeared once. The chain recombines TRBV11-2 with TRBJ2-3; the match to TRBD2 covers 11 bases. Per germline, CDR1 SGHAT and CDR2 FQNNGV. The CDR3 has 16 amino acids. V lost 0 bases, J lost 1 base, and 0 bases stayed unmatched. CDR3 in amino acids: CASSLELAGGTDTQYF. CDR3 nucleotide sequence: TGTGCCAGCAGCTTAGAACTAGCGGGGGGCACAGATACGCAGTATTTT.